A single sample is the source of the 5 T cell receptor beta chains below, sequenced in a study of cytomegalovirus exposure and HLA in healthy donors (TCRdb year 2017). Libraries came from the immunoSEQ multiplex PCR assay. For the multiplex PCR, a mixture combining 60 forward primers for TCR Vbeta segments and 13 reverse primers for TCR Jbeta segments was used. Sourced from immuneACCESS, this table was stored by TCRdb with only in-frame sequences that have V and J called. A share of the clones is absent; for the studies checked, an unresolved V gene accounts for under half, and the remainder has no known explanation. Present in this sample are tens of thousands of clones, around 78% of which were seen just once. Of the sample, around 6% falls within the top ten clones. Sequences were obtained from PBMCs. The receptors stem from a man aged 45-65 years in good health and CMV-seronegative.

The genes are TRBV27 and TRBJ1-6, with a tentative D call TRBD1 (5 bases). Germline-derived CDR1 and CDR2 are MNHEY and SMNVEV (reference sequence). Trimming pared 9 bases from V and 9 bases from J, leaving 12 bases between. The CDR3 sequence is 12 residues long. The CDR3 DNA sequence: TGTGCCAGTAGGACATCGAGTTCACCCCTCCACTTT. It is translated as CASRTSSSPLHF.

This clone was recorded once. The gene calls are TRBV5-1 and TRBJ1-1, with 7 bases matching TRBD1. J gave up 2 bases and V 1 base, and 5 bases lay outside the gene matches. This CDR3 is built from 15 residues. The germline gives CDR1 SGHRS, CDR2 YFSETQ. This CDR3 is CASSLNVGGNTEAFF. CDR3 in DNA: TGCGCCAGCAGCTTGAATGTAGGGGGCAACACTGAAGCTTTCTTT.

The rearrangement joins TRBV9 to TRBJ2-7; D possibly corresponds to TRBD2 (5 bases). Germline V CDR1 and CDR2: SGDLS, YYNGEE. Trimming cost V 4 bases and J 3 bases, with 17 bases left between them. The CDR3 runs 15 residues. CDR3 protein: CASSPNSVGSYEQYF. The CDR3 DNA is TGTGCCAGCAGCCCAAACTCCGTAGGGAGCTACGAGCAGTACTTC.

V gene TRBV10-3 combines with J gene TRBJ1-2; possible D gene TRBD1, 5 bases. From germline, CDR1 is ENHRY and CDR2 SYGVKD. Trimming removed 6 bases at V and 0 bases at J, with 8 bases between. This CDR3 is 13 amino acids long. The CDR3 DNA sequence: TGTGCCATCAGCCAGGGCCCTAACTATGGCTACACCTTC. Amino acid sequence: CAISQGPNYGYTF.

J is TRBJ1-4 and V is TRBV30, with TRBD1 identical over 7 bases. The CDR3 is 14 amino acids. Germline CDR1 is GTSNPN and CDR2 is SVGIG (reference sequence). J lost 3 bases, V lost 4 bases, and 5 bases had no gene match. This CDR3 reads CAWKGDRANEKLFF. In DNA form, the CDR3 reads TGTGCCTGGAAGGGGGACAGAGCTAATGAAAAACTGTTTTTT.